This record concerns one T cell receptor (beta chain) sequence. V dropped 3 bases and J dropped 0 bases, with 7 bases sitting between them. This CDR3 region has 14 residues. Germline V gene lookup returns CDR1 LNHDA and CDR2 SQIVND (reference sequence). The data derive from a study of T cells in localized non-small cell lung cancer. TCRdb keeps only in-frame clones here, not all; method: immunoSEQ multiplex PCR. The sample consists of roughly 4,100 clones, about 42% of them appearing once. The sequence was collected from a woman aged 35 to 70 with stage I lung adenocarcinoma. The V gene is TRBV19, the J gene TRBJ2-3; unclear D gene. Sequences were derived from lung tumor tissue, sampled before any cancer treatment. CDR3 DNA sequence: TGTGCCAGTAGTATCATGGACAGCACAGATACGCAGTATTTT. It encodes CASSIMDSTDTQYF.